This TCR beta chain comes out of a study of T cell responses to AZD1222 COVID-19 vaccine. The assay was immunoSEQ multiplex PCR, and TCRdb's table has in-frame clones only and misses some. The repertoire holds fewer than 50,000 clones, with about 80% as singletons. This material consisted of peripheral blood, taken 28 days after the second dose of the MenACWY control vaccine. This clonotype was sampled from an adult who received the MenACWY meningococcal vaccine as a control.

For the CDR3, the DNA is TGCAGTGCTGAAGCAAACACTGAAGCTTTCTTT. Translation gives CSAEANTEAFF. V gene TRBV20-1 combines with J gene TRBJ1-1; D unclear. In germline, CDR1 is DFQATT, CDR2 SNEGSKA (reference sequence). V lost 5 bases, J lost 2 bases, and 6 bases lay in between. The CDR3 is 11 amino acids.